What follows are 23 T cell receptor beta chains derived from one specimen sequenced in a study of T cells in tumors and immune-related adverse events listed by TCRdb under 2021. The sample's treatment or condition, from its label and the paper: nivolumab (PD-1 blockade) given before sampling. The library was generated by the immunoSEQ multiplex PCR assay. The table was pulled from immuneACCESS by TCRdb, which kept in-frame rearrangements only. Such tables lose some clones; where checked, under half of the loss comes from unresolved V genes, and the rest has no known cause. A total of tens of thousands of clones appear in this sample, 75% to 95% of them only once. The ten largest clonotypes hold around 1.3% of the sample. The sequencing here drew on lymph node tissue, taken from a patient treated with anti-PD-1 therapy. The receptors were gathered from a female donor with metastatic renal cell carcinoma.

This rearrangement joins TRBV7-9 to TRBJ2-1, with a tentative D call TRBD1 (6 bases). V shed 4 bases and J shed 7 bases, with 20 bases lying between them. CDR1 is SEHNR and CDR2 is FQNEAQ in the germline V gene (reference sequence). The CDR3 totals 16 residues. The CDR3, as DNA: TGTGCCAGCAGCTCCCCCGGGACACTGGGGGCTAATGAGCAGTTCTTC. The encoded protein is CASSSPGTLGANEQFF.

This chain uses TRBV19 with TRBJ2-2, with D unresolved. The germline CDR1 and CDR2 sequences are LNHDA and SQIVND (reference sequence). Between the trimmed V and J ends, which lost 3 bases and 6 bases, there was a span of 14 bases. CDR3 size: 15 residues. The CDR3 region has the DNA TGTGCCAGTAGTATGGTCTTCATAAAGTCCGGGGAGCTGTTTTTT. Translated: CASSMVFIKSGELFF.

V and J are TRBV11-1 and TRBJ2-5; possible D gene TRBD1, 7 bases. Trimming took off 5 bases at V and 5 bases at J, with 24 bases between the two ends. The CDR3 runs to 17 residues. CDR1 is SGHAT and CDR2 is FQDESV in the germline V gene (reference sequence). The CDR3 here is CASSRGNRGSSGETQYF. The CDR3 DNA sequence: TGTGCCAGCAGCCGCGGGAACAGGGGATCTAGTGGGGAGACCCAGTACTTC.

Concerning this clone: The sample contains more than one DNA sequence encoding this CDR3. Here the CDR3 DNA reads TGTGCCAGCAGTGAAGAGTGGCGAAGCCCGAACATTCAGTACTTC. Translating it yields CASSEEWRSPNIQYF. The chain links TRBV2 to TRBJ2-4; unclear D gene. Germline V gene sequence: CDR1 SNHLY, CDR2 FYNNEI. The CDR3 contains 15 residues. Trimming pared 1 base from V and 7 bases from J, leaving 14 bases between.

The chain links TRBV5-4 to TRBJ2-5; D unclear. CDR1 is SGHNT, CDR2 YYREEE, per germline (reference sequence). Trimming shortened V by 4 bases and J by 4 bases, and 8 bases separated the two germline ends. The CDR3 is made up of 12 amino acids. In nucleotides, the CDR3 is TGTGCCAGCAGCCCAGGAACAGAGACCCAGTACTTC. As protein: CASSPGTETQYF.

The rearrangement links TRBV14 to TRBJ2-2; the D is unclear. This CDR3 has 18 amino acids. Germline lookup yields CDR1 SGHDN and CDR2 FVKESK. V dropped 3 bases and J dropped 6 bases, with 23 bases sitting between them. In nucleotides, the CDR3 is TGTGCCAGCAGCCATGGTATCCTCAGGTGGGGTTTGGCCGGGGAGCTGTTTTTT. Protein sequence: CASSHGILRWGLAGELFF.

This chain joins TRBV28 and TRBJ1-1; TRBD1 aligns across 9 bases. CDR1 is MDHEN and CDR2 is SYDVKM in the germline V gene. The CDR3 runs 15 residues. The junction had 7 bases not matched to a gene; V was cut back by 6 bases and J by 2 bases. This CDR3 reads CASRSMDRGNTEAFF. CDR3 in DNA: TGTGCCAGCAGATCTATGGACAGGGGAAACACTGAAGCTTTCTTT.

The genes are TRBV27 and TRBJ2-7; D uncertain. The V gene's germline CDR1 is MNHEY and CDR2 SMNVEV (reference sequence). V was cut by 6 bases and J by 4 bases, with 10 bases left in between. This CDR3 contains 12 residues. CDR3 sequence reads: CASSRNYYEQYF. CDR3 nucleotide sequence: TGTGCCAGCAGCCGCAACTATTACGAGCAGTACTTC.

The chain combines TRBV5-1 with TRBJ2-1, with 10 bases that match TRBD1. The CDR3 is 15 amino acids. Germline CDR1 and CDR2: SGHRS and YFSETQ. J was trimmed by 11 bases and V by 0 bases; bases with no gene match: 8. CDR3 bases: TGCGCCAGCAGCTTGGCCCTAGGACAGGGGGAAAAGCAGTTCTTC. This sequence encodes CASSLALGQGEKQFF.

The chain has TRBV5-1 and TRBJ2-3; the D gene is possibly TRBD2 (6 bases). CDR1 SGHRS and CDR2 YFSETQ come from the germline V gene. The CDR3 extends over 16 amino acids. V lost 0 bases, J lost 3 bases, and 14 bases lay in between. The CDR3 DNA sequence: TGCGCCAGCAGCTTGGGGGACGGGGGAGGAACAGATACGCAGTATTTT. This gives the protein CASSLGDGGGTDTQYF. Supplemented by reference TRBV5-1 and TRBJ2-3, the full variable domain reads KAGVTQTPRYLIKTRGQQVTLSCSPISGHRSVSWYQQTPGQGLQFLFEYFSETQRNKGNFPGRFSGRQFSNSRSEMNVSTLELGDSALYLCASSLGDGGGTDTQYFGPGTRLTVL.

This clone showed up just once. This chain uses TRBV13 with TRBJ2-5; 10 bases map to TRBD2. V was pared by 0 bases and J by 5 bases, with 3 bases of the junction left unmatched. The CDR3 length is 15 residues. CDR1 is PRHDT and CDR2 is FYEKMQ in the germline V gene (reference sequence). The CDR3 region has the DNA TGTGCCAGCAGCTTAGGCCTAGCGGGAGCCGAGACCCAGTACTTC. Translating it yields CASSLGLAGAETQYF. Filled out from reference TRBV13 and TRBJ2-5, the complete variable domain reads AAGVIQSPRHLIKEKRETATLKCYPIPRHDTVYWYQQGPGQDPQFLISFYEKMQSDKGSIPDRFSAQQFSDYHSELNMSSLELGDSALYFCASSLGLAGAETQYFGPGTRLLVL.

This chain links TRBV4-1 with TRBJ2-7, with a weak D call TRBD1 (5 bases). Between the trimmed V and J ends, which lost 1 base and 3 bases, there was a span of 10 bases. There are 14 residues in the CDR3. The germline gives CDR1 MGHRA, CDR2 YSYEKL. CDR3 nucleotides: TGCGCCAGCAGCCAAGTCGGGCAGGGCTACGAGCAGTACTTC. Residues: CASSQVGQGYEQYF.

This clone has a single count. This rearrangement joins TRBV6-5 to TRBJ2-1; the D is unclear. Germline V CDR1 and CDR2: MNHEY, SVGAGI. V lost 2 bases to trimming and J lost 6 bases, with 11 bases between them. The CDR3 spans 14 residues. CDR3 in amino acids: CASSYPSGSNEQFF. CDR3 DNA sequence: TGTGCCAGCAGTTACCCTTCTGGGTCCAATGAGCAGTTCTTC.

This chain links TRBV7-9 with TRBJ1-1; no definite D call. Germline CDR1 and CDR2: SEHNR and FQNEAQ (reference sequence). The CDR3 sequence is 12 residues long. V was clipped by 8 bases and J by 7 bases, with 14 bases between them. The CDR3 bases are TGTGCCAGCGAGTCGGACGGGCTTGAAGCTTTCTTT. Translating it yields CASESDGLEAFF.

This clone was recorded once. V and J are TRBV5-5 and TRBJ2-1, with 7 bases aligning to TRBD2. The V and J ends lost 7 bases and 9 bases, in that order; junction bases with no gene match: 10. CDR1 and CDR2 from the germline V gene are SGHKS and YYEKEE (reference sequence). This CDR3 has 13 residues. The CDR3 region is CASLLRLAGEQFF. Here the CDR3 DNA reads TGTGCCAGCCTACTAAGATTAGCGGGTGAGCAGTTCTTC.

The chain recombines TRBV5-6 with TRBJ1-5; 7 nucleotides agree with TRBD1. V dropped 4 bases and J dropped 5; count of bases not matched to a gene: 12. CDR3 size: 16 residues. Germline CDR1 and CDR2: SGHDT and YYEEEE. CDR3 sequence (DNA): TGTGCCAGCAGCCGCACAAGGGGGCCAAGGGATCAGCCCCAGCATTTT. Protein sequence: CASSRTRGPRDQPQHF.

This clone was counted a few times. The J gene is TRBJ1-3, the V gene TRBV4-2; 7 positions agree with TRBD1. The germline V gene encodes CDR1 LGHNA and CDR2 YNFKEQ. The CDR3 loop spans 16 amino acids. V lost 3 bases and J lost 1; bases outside the gene matches: 6. The CDR3 region is CASSHTTGESGNTIYF. In nucleotides, the CDR3 is TGTGCCAGCAGCCACACTACAGGGGAATCTGGAAACACCATATATTTT.

The V and J genes are TRBV30 and TRBJ2-1; 11 positions agree with TRBD2. Germline CDR1 reads GTSNPN; CDR2 reads SVGIG (reference sequence). V gave up 2 bases and J gave up 12 bases; unmatched junction bases: 3. This CDR3 has 12 amino acids. The DNA of the CDR3 is TGTGCCTGGAGTACGACTAGCGGGGCGCAGTTCTTC. It translates to CAWSTTSGAQFF.

The chain recombines TRBV4-3 with TRBJ1-5, with D perhaps TRBD1 (6 bases). Trimming removed 0 bases at V and 5 bases at J, with 11 bases between. CDR1 and CDR2 (germline): LGHNA, YSLEER. This CDR3 is 15 amino acids long. The CDR3 DNA sequence: TGCGCCAGCAGCCAAGACGTTGGGGGGCATCAGCCCCAGCATTTT. This encodes CASSQDVGGHQPQHF.

The chain uses TRBV5-4 and TRBJ2-1; 7 bases line up with TRBD1. The germline gives CDR1 SGHNT, CDR2 YYREEE (reference sequence). CDR3 length: 16 amino acids. V shed 0 bases, J shed 5 bases, and the junction held 8 bases outside the gene matches. The CDR3 DNA is TGTGCCAGCAGCTTGGCCCGGACAGGTGTTAACAATGAGCAGTTCTTC. This gives the protein CASSLARTGVNNEQFF.

The V gene is TRBV28, the J gene TRBJ2-5, with D maybe TRBD2 (6 bases). Germline V gene data show CDR1 as MDHEN and CDR2 as SYDVKM. The CDR3 has 14 amino acids. The V end lost 6 bases, the J end lost 2 bases, and 13 bases lay between the germline ends. The CDR3 loop reads CASRAHGTQETQYF. Here the CDR3 DNA reads TGTGCCAGCAGGGCCCACGGGACTCAAGAGACCCAGTACTTC.

The chain combines TRBV10-1 with TRBJ2-7; perhaps TRBD2 as D (5 bases). CDR1 WNHNN and CDR2 SYGVQD come from the germline V gene (reference sequence). CDR3 length: 13 residues. V was clipped by 5 bases and J by 4 bases, with 12 bases between them. The CDR3 bases are TGCGCCAGCAGTACGGGATTCCTTTACGAGCAGTACTTC. Protein product: CASSTGFLYEQYF.

The genes are TRBV7-9 and TRBJ2-1; 9 nucleotides align to TRBD2. V lost 0 bases and J lost 6; bases outside the gene matches: 6. The CDR3 length is 16 residues. Germline V gene data show CDR1 as SEHNR and CDR2 as FQNEAQ (reference sequence). For the CDR3, the DNA is TGTGCCAGCAGCTTAGCCGGCGGGGGGGCCGGCAATGAGCAGTTCTTC. Protein product: CASSLAGGGAGNEQFF. Drawing the rest from reference TRBV7-9 and TRBJ2-1, the complete variable domain is DTGVSQNPRHKITKRGQNVTFRCDPISEHNRLYWYRQTLGQGPEFLTYFQNEAQLEKSRLLSDRFSAERPKGSFSTLEIQRTEQGDSAMYLCASSLAGGGAGNEQFFGPGTRLTVL.